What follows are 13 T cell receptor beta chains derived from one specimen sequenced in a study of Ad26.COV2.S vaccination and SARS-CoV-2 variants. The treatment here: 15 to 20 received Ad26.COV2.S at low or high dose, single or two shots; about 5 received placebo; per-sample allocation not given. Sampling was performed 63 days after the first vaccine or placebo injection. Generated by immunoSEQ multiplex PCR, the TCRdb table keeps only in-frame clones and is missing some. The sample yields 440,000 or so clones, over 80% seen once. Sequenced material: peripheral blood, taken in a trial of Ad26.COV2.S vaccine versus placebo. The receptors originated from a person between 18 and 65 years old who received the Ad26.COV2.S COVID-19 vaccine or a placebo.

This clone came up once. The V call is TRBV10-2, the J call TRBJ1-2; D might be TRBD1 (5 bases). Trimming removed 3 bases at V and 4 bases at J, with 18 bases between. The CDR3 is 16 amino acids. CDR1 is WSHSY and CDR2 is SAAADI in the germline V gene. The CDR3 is CASSEGTLRATYGYTF. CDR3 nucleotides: TGCGCCAGCAGTGAAGGGACCCTCAGGGCGACCTATGGCTACACCTTC.

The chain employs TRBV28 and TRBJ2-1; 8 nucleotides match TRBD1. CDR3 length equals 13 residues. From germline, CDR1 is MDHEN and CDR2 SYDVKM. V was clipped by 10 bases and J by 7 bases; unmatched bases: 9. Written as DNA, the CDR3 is TGTGCCAACCTGGACAGGGCTAGGAATGAGCAGTTCTTC. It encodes CANLDRARNEQFF.

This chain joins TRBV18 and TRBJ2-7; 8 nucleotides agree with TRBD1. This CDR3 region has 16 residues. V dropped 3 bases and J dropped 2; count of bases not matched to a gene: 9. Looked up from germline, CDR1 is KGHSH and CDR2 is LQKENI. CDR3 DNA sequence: TGTGCCAGCTCACCGGGGCGGACAGGGCCGACCTACGAGCAGTACTTC. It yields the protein CASSPGRTGPTYEQYF.

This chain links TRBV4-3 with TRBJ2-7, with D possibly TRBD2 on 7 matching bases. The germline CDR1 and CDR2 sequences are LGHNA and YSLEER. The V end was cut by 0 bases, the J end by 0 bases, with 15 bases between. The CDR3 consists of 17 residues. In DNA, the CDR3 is TGCGCCAGCAGCCAAGAGCGAGGGGGGGGAAGCTCCTACGAGCAGTACTTC. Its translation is CASSQERGGGSSYEQYF.

In DNA, the CDR3 is TGTGCCAGCAGTTTAGCGGTCGTAGGCGAGCAGTACTTC. As protein: CASSLAVVGEQYF. The chain is built from TRBV12-3 or TRBV12-4 and TRBJ2-7; D is uncertain. CDR3 length: 13 residues. Trimming took 0 bases from V and 6 from J, leaving 9 bases between them.

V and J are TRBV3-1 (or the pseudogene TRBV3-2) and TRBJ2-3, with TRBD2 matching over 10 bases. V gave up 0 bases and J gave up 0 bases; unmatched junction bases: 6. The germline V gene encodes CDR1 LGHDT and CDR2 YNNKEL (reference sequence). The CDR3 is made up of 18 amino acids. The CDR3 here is CASSQDPAGGYSTDTQYF. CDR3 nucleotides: TGTGCCAGCAGCCAAGATCCAGCGGGGGGGTACAGCACAGATACGCAGTATTTT.

CDR3 region: CASSANDRGLGETQYF. The CDR3 nucleotides read TGTGCCAGCAGCGCGAACGACAGGGGGCTGGGAGAGACCCAGTACTTC. This chain links TRBV9 with TRBJ2-5; 10 nucleotides agree with TRBD1. Germline lookup yields CDR1 SGDLS and CDR2 YYNGEE. V lost 3 bases and J lost 4; bases outside the gene matches: 9. CDR3 size: 16 residues.

The CDR3 is CASSQDAYWETQYF. In nucleotides, the CDR3 is TGTGCCAGCAGCCAAGATGCCTACTGGGAGACCCAGTACTTC. This chain connects TRBV14 to TRBJ2-5, with D hard to call. The CDR3 totals 14 residues. Trimming shortened V by 0 bases and J by 5 bases, and 10 bases separated the two germline ends. Germline V gene data show CDR1 as SGHDN and CDR2 as FVKESK. Using reference TRBV14 and TRBJ2-5 for the parts outside the CDR3, the full variable domain is EAGVTQFPSHSVIEKGQTVTLRCDPISGHDNLYWYRRVMGKEIKFLLHFVKESKQDESGMPNNRFLAERTGGTYSTLKVQPAELEDSGVYFCASSQDAYWETQYFGPGTRLLVL.

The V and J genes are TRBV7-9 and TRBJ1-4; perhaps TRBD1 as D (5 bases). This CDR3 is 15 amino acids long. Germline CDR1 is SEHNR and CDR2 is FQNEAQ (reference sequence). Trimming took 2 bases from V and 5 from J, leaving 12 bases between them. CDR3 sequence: CASSLPRGTNEKLFF. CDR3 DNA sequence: TGTGCCAGCAGCTTACCCCGGGGGACGAATGAAAAACTGTTTTTT.

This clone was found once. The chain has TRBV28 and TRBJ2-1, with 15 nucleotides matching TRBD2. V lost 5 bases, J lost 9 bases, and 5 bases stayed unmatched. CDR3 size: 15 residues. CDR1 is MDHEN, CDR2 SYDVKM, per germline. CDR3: CASSIGLAGGTEQFF. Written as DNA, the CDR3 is TGTGCCAGCAGTATTGGACTAGCGGGGGGGACTGAGCAGTTCTTC. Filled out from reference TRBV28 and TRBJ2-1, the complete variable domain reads DVKVTQSSRYLVKRTGEKVFLECVQDMDHENMFWYRQDPGLGLRLIYFSYDVKMKEKGDIPEGYSVSREKKERFSLILESASTNQTSMYLCASSIGLAGGTEQFFGPGTRLTVL.

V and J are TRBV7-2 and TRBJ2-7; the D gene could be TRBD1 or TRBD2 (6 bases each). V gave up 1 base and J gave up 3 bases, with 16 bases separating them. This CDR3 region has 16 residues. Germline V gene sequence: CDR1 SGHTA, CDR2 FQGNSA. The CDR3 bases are TGTGCCAGCAGCTTAGTGGGGGGCAGGGGTAGCTACGAGCAGTACTTC. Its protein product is CASSLVGGRGSYEQYF. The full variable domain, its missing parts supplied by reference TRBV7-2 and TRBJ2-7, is GAGVSQSPSNKVTEKGKDVELRCDPISGHTALYWYRQSLGQGLEFLIYFQGNSAPDKSGLPSDRFSAERTGGSVSTLTIQRTQQEDSAVYLCASSLVGGRGSYEQYFGPGTRLTVT.

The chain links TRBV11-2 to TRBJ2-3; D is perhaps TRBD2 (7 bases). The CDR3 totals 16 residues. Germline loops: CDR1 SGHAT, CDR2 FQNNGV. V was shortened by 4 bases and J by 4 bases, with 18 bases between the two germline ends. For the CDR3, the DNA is TGTGCCAGCAGCTCATGGCCGGGGGAGGGGGCAGATACGCAGTATTTT. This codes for CASSSWPGEGADTQYF.

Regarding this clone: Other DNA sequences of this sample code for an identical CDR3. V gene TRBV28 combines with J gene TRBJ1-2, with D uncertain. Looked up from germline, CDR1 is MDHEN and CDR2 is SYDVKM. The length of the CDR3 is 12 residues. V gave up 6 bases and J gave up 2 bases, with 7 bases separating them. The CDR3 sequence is CASRQLNYGYTF. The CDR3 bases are TGTGCCAGCAGACAATTGAACTATGGCTACACCTTC.